This T cell receptor (beta chain) originates from a study of blood T cell repertoires in COVID-19. Across the whole study: Acute-phase and convalescent COVID-19 samples originated in the United States, Italy and Spain. T cells, B-cell-depleted T cells, or PBMCs provided the cDNA or gDNA that served as material.

Seattle's enrolled individuals joined amid active infection and were then monitored longitudinally. Methods used by the authors: How many nucleated cells were present was estimated from reference gene primer amplification. Profiling relied on immunoSEQ multiplex PCR, and the TCRdb table lists in-frame clones only, not all of them. V and J calls and clone size are those listed in that table; D and trimming were worked out from the DNA. The table shows roughly 260,000 clones, with 88% occurring only once. The CDR3 has 15 residues. V was pared by 5 bases and J by 6 bases, with 9 bases of the junction left unmatched. Germline V gene data show CDR1 as SGHRS and CDR2 as YFSETQ. This clone was picked up one time.

The gene calls are TRBV5-1 and TRBJ2-1; 9 nucleotides align to TRBD1. The sequencing sample was made of peripheral blood. The sequence was collected from a woman in her 30s with COVID-19, enrolled during active disease. The CDR3 nucleotides are TGCGCCAGCAGTCCTATGAGGACAGGGGTCAATGAGCAGTTCTTC. Protein: CASSPMRTGVNEQFF.